This TCR beta chain comes out of a study of cytomegalovirus exposure and HLA in healthy donors. Study conclusions and caveats: Information on immune exposure was restricted to one variable (CMV serostatus). The authors excluded some V segments, including TRBV6-2 and TRBV6-3, as indistinguishable.

The PCR used 60 Vbeta and 13 Jbeta primers. Sequenced by immunoSEQ multiplex PCR; TCRdb stores in-frame clones only, minus some. This table has roughly 250,000 clones, 80% appearing once. This clone has a handful of counts. Its antigen remains unidentified. V lost 3 bases and J lost 2; bases outside the gene matches: 0. Germline V gene data show CDR1 as MRHNA and CDR2 as SNTAGT. The CDR3 is 15 residues long. J is TRBJ2-1 and V is TRBV6-4; 11 bases line up with TRBD2. The TCR comes from a girl aged 2 to 9 in good health and CMV-seronegative. Input material: PBMCs. CDR3 loop: CASSETSGTYNEQFF. The CDR3 nucleotides are TGTGCCAGCAGTGAGACTAGCGGGACCTACAATGAGCAGTTCTTC.